This T cell receptor beta chain was captured by sequencing in a study of cytomegalovirus exposure and HLA in healthy donors. Study-wide findings and caveats: Indistinguishable V segments such as TRBV6-2 and TRBV6-3 were excluded. There was a cluster of highly shared sequence variants that was likely a sequencing artifact. Follow-up analysis found HLA locus-dependent TCR association rates, highest for DRB1 and lowest for HLA-C. A later analysis linked a missense variant in DCLRE1C to the trimming of TCR beta V and J genes.

This CDR3 has 13 residues. The V end lost 4 bases, the J end lost 2 bases, and 8 bases lay between the germline ends. In germline, CDR1 is LNHDA, CDR2 SQIVND (reference sequence). The primer mix had 60 Vbeta and 13 Jbeta primers. Method: immunoSEQ multiplex PCR; TCRdb's copy keeps in-frame clones and lacks some. Seen here are around 150,000 clones, about 75% observed once, and the top ten hold about 11%. As concerns this clone: Its antigen is unidentified.

This clonotype was sampled from a man younger than 35 in good health and CMV-seropositive. This chain connects TRBV19 to TRBJ2-5; D call uncertain. Sequenced material: PBMCs. The CDR3 here is CASSRRRQETQYF. CDR3 nucleotides: TGTGCCAGTAGTAGACGGCGGCAAGAGACCCAGTACTTC.